One sample yielded the 10 T cell receptor beta chains listed below, sequenced in a study of patients and donors after allogeneic stem cell transplantation. From the RT-PCR reads, TCRdb called clonotypes with MiXCR, one entry per CDR3 protein. This table holds 190,000 or so distinct CDR3 sequences, 41% found once. Sequencing was done on a sample of blood, either unsorted or a sorted T cell fraction (not recorded which). These TCRs come from a human donor who was either an allogeneic HSCT recipient or a stem cell or donor lymphocyte infusion donor (not recorded which). It is not recorded whose cells these are; they may come from a transplant donor.

CDR3 nucleotides: TGTGCCAGCAGTTACTTATCGACAGGGAACACCGGGGAGCTGTTTTTT. It translates to CASSYLSTGNTGELFF. The V gene is TRBV6-2 or TRBV6-3, the J gene TRBJ2-2; D is perhaps TRBD1 (6 bases). This CDR3 has 16 residues. Between the trimmed V and J ends, which lost 1 base and 1 base, there was a span of 10 bases. The germline CDR1 and CDR2 sequences are MNHEY and SVGEGT.

The genes are TRBV9 and TRBJ2-1, with a tentative D call TRBD1 (6 bases). The CDR3 has 15 residues. Germline V gene lookup returns CDR1 SGDLS and CDR2 YYNGEE. V was pared by 0 bases and J by 2 bases, with 9 bases between. The CDR3 sequence: CASSVATGTYNEQFF. In DNA form, the CDR3 reads TGTGCCAGCAGCGTAGCTACAGGGACCTACAATGAGCAGTTCTTC.

This sequence joins TRBV4-2 and TRBJ2-2; TRBD1 might be the D (6 bases). The CDR3 sequence is 16 residues long. Germline loops: CDR1 LGHNA, CDR2 YNFKEQ. The V end lost 0 bases, the J end lost 5 bases, and 13 bases lay between the germline ends. CDR3: CASSQDEGRGTGELFF. The CDR3, as DNA: TGTGCCAGCAGCCAAGATGAGGGAAGGGGGACCGGGGAGCTGTTTTTT.

Ten or more counts support this clonotype. This chain connects TRBV15 to TRBJ1-3, with a weak D call TRBD1 (5 bases). The germline CDR1 and CDR2 sequences are LNHNV and YYDKDF (reference sequence). CDR3 length: 14 residues. V dropped 5 bases and J dropped 3 bases, with 11 bases sitting between them. This CDR3 is CATSASRDGNTIYF. CDR3 sequence (DNA): TGTGCCACCAGCGCCTCCAGGGATGGAAACACCATATATTTT.

This sequence joins TRBV5-1 and TRBJ1-4, with D perhaps TRBD1 (5 bases). CDR1 SGHRS and CDR2 YFSETQ come from the germline V gene. V was trimmed by 4 bases and J by 5 bases, leaving 15 bases between them. The CDR3 runs 15 residues. The DNA of the CDR3 is TGCGCCAGCAGCCAGACCGGGACGCGAAATGAAAAACTGTTTTTT. This gives the protein CASSQTGTRNEKLFF.

The chain joins TRBV19 to TRBJ1-5; D not resolved. Germline values: CDR1 LNHDA, CDR2 SQIVND (reference sequence). V lost 3 bases and J lost 2, with 11 bases in between. The CDR3 contains 15 residues. The CDR3 DNA reads as TGTGCCAGTAGTATCCTTAGGAAGGGCAATCAGCCCCAGCATTTT. It is translated as CASSILRKGNQPQHF.

The chain uses TRBV12-3 or TRBV12-4 and TRBJ2-7; weak D call: TRBD2 (5 bases). V was shortened by 8 bases and J by 3 bases, with 17 bases between the two germline ends. This CDR3 is built from 14 residues. The CDR3 loop reads CASSWENLYYEQYF. The CDR3 nucleotides read TGTGCCAGCTCGTGGGAGAATTTATACTACGAGCAGTACTTC.

The DNA of the CDR3 is TGTGCCAGCAGCCAAGGAAGGGGAGAGACCCAGTACTTC. It is translated as CASSQGRGETQYF. The chain combines TRBV4-2 with TRBJ2-5; D is possibly TRBD1 (5 bases). The germline V and J ends were trimmed by 1 base and 4 bases, with 7 bases remaining between them. CDR3 length equals 13 residues. Germline V gene data show CDR1 as LGHNA and CDR2 as YNFKEQ.

The chain couples TRBV16 to TRBJ1-1; D might be TRBD1 (5 bases). The CDR3 covers 13 residues. V was cut by 6 bases and J by 4 bases, with 12 bases left in between. CDR1 KGHSY and CDR2 FQNENV come from the germline V gene. The CDR3 nucleotides read TGTGCCAGCAGGCCCAGGGCTGGCACTGAAGCTTTCTTT. It specifies CASRPRAGTEAFF.

The chain links TRBV7-2 to TRBJ2-3, with D perhaps TRBD1 or TRBD2 (5 bases each). The V end was cut by 5 bases, the J end by 9 bases, with 12 bases between. This CDR3 is built from 12 residues. Germline V gene lookup returns CDR1 SGHTA and CDR2 FQGNSA. CDR3 residues: CASSPQWDTQYF. The CDR3 DNA reads as TGTGCCAGCAGCCCCCAATGGGACACGCAGTATTTT.